The 10 T cell receptor beta chains presented below share a single source sample, sequenced in a study of CD8+ T cells in alopecia areata (dated by TCRdb to the late 2010s). Library creation used the immunoSEQ multiplex PCR assay. For TCR sequencing, RNA was extracted from every sample and reverse transcribed into cDNA to serve as template. TCRdb mirrors the immuneACCESS table, restricted to in-frame sequences. Some clones are absent from its copies; in checked studies, under half trace to an unresolved V gene, and the reason for the others is unknown. The sample features around 100,000 clones, and none is a singleton. The ten top clones hold 15% to 20% of the sample. The specimen was lesional skin. These receptors were taken from a C3H/HeJ mouse with alopecia areata. The strain in question carries the MHC haplotype H2-k.

Notes on this clone: Gene and germline names: mouse. The read stops 4 residues short of the end of the CDR3; the missing end is completed from the germline J gene. J is TRBJ2-1 and V is TRBV13-3; 12 bases align to TRBD1. This CDR3 is 16 amino acids long. Germline V gene lookup returns CDR1 NNHDY and CDR2 SYVADS. The covered CDR3 bases are TGTGCCAGCAGTGATGAGGGACAGGGGGCGGTGGCT. Translation gives CASSDEGQGAVA. The CDR3 as a whole reads CASSDEGQGAVAEQFF.

On this clone: The germline and genes are mouse ones. The read stops 4 residues short of the end of the CDR3; the missing end is completed from the germline J gene. This chain joins TRBV19 and TRBJ2-7, with a possible D match to TRBD1 (5 bases). The CDR3 spans 12 residues. Germline CDR1 and CDR2: FNHDT and SITEND (reference sequence). This CDR3 is CASSSGLYEQYF. CDR3 bases read: TGTGCCAGCAGTTCAGGGTTATAT.

With regard to this clone: Germline and genes here are mouse. The missing CDR3 end, 4 residues past where the read stops, is filled in from the germline J gene. The chain has TRBV13-1 and TRBJ1-1; a weak D match, TRBD1 (6 bases). V shed 4 bases and J shed 2 bases, with 9 bases lying between them. Germline V gene data show CDR1 as NSHNY and CDR2 as SYGAGN. The CDR3 contains 13 residues. This chain's CDR3 is CASSRDINTEVFF. The covered CDR3 bases are TGTGCCAGCAGTCGGGACATCAACACA.

About this clone: The genes are named according to mouse. The read terminates 4 residues before the CDR3 end, so the remaining end is supplied by the germline J gene. The rearrangement joins TRBV13-3 to TRBJ2-5; maybe TRBD1 (6 bases). CDR3 size: 15 residues. Germline CDR1 NNHDY, CDR2 SYVADS. The ends were cut back, 5 bases at V and 0 bases at J, with 13 bases in the middle. The CDR3 bases that were read are TGTGCCAGCAGCCCTCAAGGGGGTAACCAAGAC. Encoded protein: CASSPQGGNQD. The complete CDR3 protein is CASSPQGGNQDTQYF.

Many counts were recorded for this clone. Genes and germline are mouse. The read halts 4 residues ahead of the CDR3 end, with the missing end drawn from the germline J gene. The same CDR3 can be traced to other DNA sequences in this sample. The chain employs TRBV13-3 and TRBJ1-4; D might be TRBD1 (6 bases). There are 16 residues in the CDR3. Germline CDR1 and CDR2: NNHDY and SYVADS. The V and J ends lost 0 bases and 1 base respectively, with 10 bases between them. CDR3 DNA, as far as it was read: TGTGCCAGCAGTGATGCACGGGACACTTCCAACGAA. Amino acids: CASSDARDTSNE. The whole CDR3 protein reads CASSDARDTSNERLFF.

Comment on this clone: These gene names are mouse names. Read sequence stops 4 residues before the CDR3 end, and the germline J gene provides the missing end. The chain uses TRBV19 and TRBJ2-1; 9 bases are a match to TRBD2. This CDR3 has 15 residues. Per the germline V gene, CDR1 is FNHDT and CDR2 is SITEND (reference sequence). Trimming removed 1 base from V and 5 bases from J; junction bases left unmatched: 4. This chain's CDR3 is CASSIRPGGDAEQFF. The CDR3 bases that were read are TGTGCCAGCAGTATACGCCCTGGGGGGGATGCT.

Comments on this clone: Genes and germline are mouse. The CDR3 end is not reached by the read, which stops 4 residues before it; the germline J gene fills it in. The V and J genes are TRBV19 and TRBJ1-4; 12 positions agree with TRBD1. The germline CDR1 and CDR2 sequences are FNHDT and SITEND (reference sequence). This CDR3 contains 14 residues. The CDR3: CASSGTGGGERLFF. CDR3 DNA, as far as it was read: TGTGCCAGCAGCGGGACAGGGGGCGGCGAA.

Regarding this clone: Mouse gene names apply. The sequence runs out 4 residues before the end of the CDR3; the remainder is reconstructed from the germline J gene. The genes are TRBV19 and TRBJ2-2, with TRBD2 matching over 8 bases. The J segment lost 0 bases and the V segment lost 4 bases, leaving 5 bases of the junction unmatched. The CDR3 length is 16 residues. Germline V gene lookup returns CDR1 FNHDT and CDR2 SITEND (reference sequence). The DNA read from the CDR3 is TGTGCCAGCAGTCCCGGACTGGGAGCAAACACCGGG. Its protein product is CASSPGLGANTG. The full-length CDR3 reads as CASSPGLGANTGQLYF.

Comment on this clone: Gene names denote mouse genes. The observed sequence ends 4 residues before the CDR3 terminus, with the missing tail filled in from the germline J gene. V gene TRBV16 combines with J gene TRBJ1-1, with D unresolved. CDR3 size: 12 residues. CDR1 SGHSA and CDR2 FRNQAP come from the germline V gene. Trimming left V 6 bases short and J 1 base short, with 6 bases between. The DNA read from the CDR3 is TGTGCAAGCAGAGCAGGGAACACA. Protein sequence: CASRAGNT. The complete CDR3 protein is CASRAGNTEVFF.

Only a few counts were recorded for this clone. The genes and germline here are from mouse. Read coverage stops 4 residues before the CDR3 terminus; the germline J gene supplies the remainder. The chain uses TRBV14 and TRBJ2-2; 7 bases are shared with TRBD1. The trim removed 5 bases at V and 2 bases at J, leaving 9 bases unmatched. The CDR3 covers 16 residues. Germline assignment: CDR1 SGHDT and CDR2 FRDEAV. The DNA read from the CDR3 is TGTGCCAGCAGCCCCGTACAGGGGTGGAACACCGGG. Its translation: CASSPVQGWNTG. The CDR3 in its entirety is CASSPVQGWNTGQLYF.